Included here is one T cell receptor beta chain sequence, with context. As originally analysed: Estimation of nucleated cell counts was performed using reference gene primer amplification. Measured with immunoSEQ multiplex PCR; TCRdb has only the in-frame clones, and not every one. V, J and clone size derive from that table, while D and trimming were established from the DNA sequence. The table records under 200,000 clones, approximately 81% of them present only once. Patients at the Seattle site were enrolled during active infection and followed longitudinally. The sample belongs to a study of blood T cell repertoires in COVID-19. In the study overall: Spain, Italy and the United States supplied samples that represented acute and convalescent COVID-19. T cells, B-cell-depleted T cells, or PBMCs supplied cDNA or gDNA.

The V segment lost 3 bases and the J segment 1 base; nucleotides outside the gene matches: 8. The germline V gene has CDR1 MNHNS and CDR2 SASEGT. CDR3 size: 16 residues. The chain is built from TRBV6-1 and TRBJ1-1; the match to TRBD1 covers 7 bases. The TCR sequence derives from a woman aged 45-60 years with COVID-19, enrolled during active disease. The material sequenced was peripheral blood. The CDR3 nucleotides read TGTGCCAGCAGTGACCCCCCGGGACAGAGGAACACTGAAGCTTTCTTT. This encodes CASSDPPGQRNTEAFF.